The entry below gives a single TCR beta chain sequence along with its context. Its antigen is as yet unknown. CDR3 length: 13 amino acids. Germline V gene lookup returns CDR1 SGHNT and CDR2 YENEEA. The V end was cut by 0 bases, the J end by 5 bases, with 5 bases between. Assay used: immunoSEQ multiplex PCR; TCRdb lists only in-frame clones, some missing. The sample lists roughly 73,000 clones; over 75% were seen once. This specimen belongs to a study of T cell repertoires and HLA-DP antigens. The wider study: One stimulator alloantigen differed from self by one groove amino acid; the other by ten. Average DNA input: around 200 ng for CD137+CD4+ sorts, approximately 1,200 ng pre-culture. General observations from the study: Against one allele, clones undetected before culture averaged about 34%; against the other, about 51%.

Sequenced: CD4+ T cells from PBMCs. This chain joins TRBV11-3 and TRBJ2-1, with D perhaps matching TRBD2 (5 bases). The receptor was isolated from a man aged 55 to 69 in good health and CMV-seronegative. The DNA of the CDR3 is TGTGCCAGCAGCTTAGAGCGGGACAATGAGCAGTTCTTC. It is translated as CASSLERDNEQFF.